These T cell receptor beta chains were read from a single sample in a study of blood T cell repertoires in COVID-19. The method was immunoSEQ multiplex PCR; TCRdb's version includes in-frame clones alone and lacks a portion of them. The table shows about 170,000 clones, with more than 65% occurring only once. The specimen sequenced was peripheral blood. The receptors stem from a human donor with acute or convalescent COVID-19. The donor label of this sample is uncertain. CDR3s include the opening cysteine and the closing phenylalanine or tryptophan. Fields, in order: clone size, J gene, V gene, D gene, CDR3 protein, CDR3 DNA. A D gene is named only where the DNA matches it firmly. Some rows have no size entry. The others give once, few or many, or a class for an expanded clone.

clone_size: few; j_call: TRBJ1-2; v_call: TRBV5-6; d_call: NA; cdr3_aa: CASSLNSYGYTF; cdr3_nt: TGTGCCAGCAGCTTGAATAGCTATGGCTACACCTTC
clone_size: few; j_call: TRBJ2-7; v_call: TRBV7-2; d_call: NA; cdr3_aa: CASSLDGGGVYEQYF; cdr3_nt: TGTGCCAGCAGCTTAGATGGCGGAGGGGTCTACGAGCAGTACTTC
clone_size: NA; j_call: TRBJ2-7; v_call: TRBV30; d_call: TRBD2; cdr3_aa: CAWGTSGDEQYF; cdr3_nt: TGTGCCTGGGGGACTAGCGGCGACGAGCAGTACTTC
clone_size: NA; j_call: TRBJ1-2; v_call: TRBV11-2; d_call: NA; cdr3_aa: CASSLEFMGGYTF; cdr3_nt: TGTGCCAGCAGCTTAGAATTTATGGGCGGCTACACCTTC
clone_size: NA; j_call: TRBJ2-1; v_call: TRBV7-2; d_call: TRBD2; cdr3_aa: CASSSSGSYNEQFF; cdr3_nt: TGTGCCAGCAGCTCTAGCGGCTCCTACAATGAGCAGTTCTTC
clone_size: NA; j_call: TRBJ1-3; v_call: TRBV30; d_call: NA; cdr3_aa: CAWSENNSGNTIYF; cdr3_nt: TGTGCCTGGAGTGAAAACAACTCTGGAAACACCATATATTTT
clone_size: NA; j_call: TRBJ1-2; v_call: TRBV6-4; d_call: NA; cdr3_aa: CASSDKELDGYTF; cdr3_nt: TGTGCCAGCAGTGACAAGGAGCTCGATGGCTACACCTTC
clone_size: NA; j_call: TRBJ2-3; v_call: TRBV7-2; d_call: TRBD1; cdr3_aa: CASSLDRGTDTQYF; cdr3_nt: TGTGCCAGCAGCCTGGACAGGGGAACAGATACGCAGTATTTT
clone_size: NA; j_call: TRBJ1-2; v_call: TRBV6-6; d_call: TRBD1; cdr3_aa: CASSQRSTGGGLYGYTF; cdr3_nt: TGTGCCAGCAGTCAGCGCAGTACAGGGGGCGGCCTCTATGGCTACACCTTC
clone_size: NA; j_call: TRBJ2-5; v_call: TRBV11-2; d_call: TRBD2; cdr3_aa: CASSPTGGAGLQETQYF; cdr3_nt: TGTGCCAGCAGCCCCACCGGGGGAGCGGGGTTACAAGAGACCCAGTACTTC
clone_size: NA; j_call: TRBJ1-1; v_call: TRBV4-1; d_call: TRBD1; cdr3_aa: CASSRGGTGGAFF; cdr3_nt: TGCGCCAGCAGCCGAGGGGGGACAGGGGGAGCTTTCTTT
clone_size: NA; j_call: TRBJ2-3; v_call: TRBV6-5; d_call: TRBD2; cdr3_aa: CASSSTTSGGADTQYF; cdr3_nt: TGTGCCAGCAGTTCGACGACTAGCGGGGGGGCAGATACGCAGTATTTT
clone_size: NA; j_call: TRBJ2-3; v_call: TRBV2; d_call: TRBD2; cdr3_aa: CASSASPGGPNTQYF; cdr3_nt: TGTGCCAGCAGTGCATCCCCGGGGGGGCCAAATACGCAGTATTTT
clone_size: once; j_call: TRBJ2-7; v_call: TRBV3-1/TRBV3-2; d_call: NA; cdr3_aa: CASSQANQGPYEQYF; cdr3_nt: TGTGCCAGCAGCCAAGCGAACCAGGGTCCCTACGAGCAGTACTTC
clone_size: NA; j_call: TRBJ1-6; v_call: TRBV30; d_call: NA; cdr3_aa: CAWRAGGNSPLHF; cdr3_nt: TGTGCCTGGAGGGCAGGTGGTAATTCACCCCTCCACTTT
clone_size: few; j_call: TRBJ2-3; v_call: TRBV2; d_call: TRBD2; cdr3_aa: CASRIPGLAGVGTDTQYF; cdr3_nt: TGTGCCAGCAGGATACCGGGACTAGCGGGAGTGGGGACAGATACGCAGTATTTT
clone_size: NA; j_call: TRBJ2-3; v_call: TRBV13; d_call: TRBD1; cdr3_aa: CASSRQGARTDTQYF; cdr3_nt: TGTGCCAGCAGCCGACAGGGGGCGCGCACAGATACGCAGTATTTT
clone_size: NA; j_call: TRBJ2-7; v_call: TRBV3-1/TRBV3-2; d_call: TRBD1; cdr3_aa: CASSQEGRGQAGEQYF; cdr3_nt: TGTGCCAGCAGCCAAGAGGGGCGGGGACAGGCGGGCGAGCAGTACTTC
clone_size: NA; j_call: TRBJ2-7; v_call: TRBV4-2; d_call: NA; cdr3_aa: CASSQERGGTYEQYF; cdr3_nt: TGTGCCAGCAGCCAAGAAAGGGGGGGCACCTACGAGCAGTACTTC
clone_size: NA; j_call: TRBJ2-7; v_call: TRBV2; d_call: TRBD1; cdr3_aa: CASSLGTAPYEQYF; cdr3_nt: TGTGCCAGCTCACTCGGGACAGCTCCCTACGAGCAGTACTTC
clone_size: NA; j_call: TRBJ1-5; v_call: TRBV28; d_call: NA; cdr3_aa: CASRLAGRHSNQPQHF; cdr3_nt: TGTGCCAGCAGGTTGGCTGGGAGACATAGCAATCAGCCCCAGCATTTT
clone_size: NA; j_call: TRBJ2-5; v_call: TRBV7-3; d_call: TRBD2; cdr3_aa: CASSPTSGGGTQYF; cdr3_nt: TGTGCCAGCAGCCCTACTAGCGGGGGTGGGACCCAGTACTTC
clone_size: NA; j_call: TRBJ1-1; v_call: TRBV30; d_call: NA; cdr3_aa: CAWTISRAAEAFF; cdr3_nt: TGTGCCTGGACCATATCGAGGGCGGCTGAAGCTTTCTTT